This T cell receptor (beta chain) came from a study of cytomegalovirus exposure and HLA in healthy donors. The method was immunoSEQ multiplex PCR; TCRdb's version includes in-frame clones alone and lacks a portion of them. This table holds approximately 240,000 clones, around nine tenths found once. The V gene's germline CDR1 is SGHVS and CDR2 FQNEAQ. The CDR3 spans 14 residues. Trimming took off 3 bases at V and 5 bases at J, with 14 bases between the two ends. Notes on the study in general: The authors listed roughly 150 TCR beta chains as cytomegalovirus-associated. According to a subsequent analysis, TCR clusters identified in the first cohort showed a tendency to co-occur across the 100 to 150 validation repertoires. A few of the chains that were CMV-associated were confirmed in vitro to be specific for CMV antigens.

The donors were in the approximately 130-subject validation cohort, distinct from the 666-subject first cohort. Points on this clone: As yet, its antigen is unknown.

The rearrangement links TRBV7-8 to TRBJ2-7, with D perhaps matching TRBD1 (6 bases). The sample consisted of PBMCs. This clonotype originated in a woman aged 18-29 years in good health and CMV-seronegative. CDR3 in DNA: TGTGCCAGCAGCTTCCGGACAGATATAGACGAGCAGTACTTC. It encodes CASSFRTDIDEQYF.